The sequence of this T cell receptor (beta chain) was determined in a study of STAT5B mutations in CD4+ large granular lymphocyte leukemia. Whole-study findings and limits: Top patient clones used TRBV06 genes more often: 8/27 versus 2/35 in controls. About 25% of private leukemic clonotypes occurred rarely in other patients' non-leukemic repertoires.

V lost 5 bases and J lost 4, with 11 bases in between. The CDR3 spans 13 residues. Germline V gene data show CDR1 as SEHNR and CDR2 as FQNEAQ (reference sequence). About this clone: The antigen remains undetermined.

This was a survey-level run. Authors' analysis steps: Lowest detectable productive clonotype frequency was 2.59 x 10-5. Using immunoSEQ multiplex PCR, the repertoire was profiled, and TCRdb retains in-frame clones only, with some absent. The V and J calls and clone size are taken from that table; D and trimming were inferred from the DNA. The sample shows about 32,000 clones, around 85% of them seen only once. The V gene is TRBV7-9, the J gene TRBJ1-2; TRBD1 is a possible D gene (6 bases). This TCR derives from a human donor in good health. The sample taken for sequencing was CD4+ T cells from blood buffy coats. The CDR3 region has the DNA TGTGCCAGCAGCCACAGGGATTCCTATGGCTACACCTTC. This translates into CASSHRDSYGYTF. Full variable domain (remainder filled in from reference TRBV7-9 and TRBJ1-2): DTGVSQNPRHKITKRGQNVTFRCDPISEHNRLYWYRQTLGQGPEFLTYFQNEAQLEKSRLLSDRFSAERPKGSFSTLEIQRTEQGDSAMYLCASSHRDSYGYTFGSGTRLTVV.